This T cell receptor beta chain was obtained from a study of blood T cell repertoires in COVID-19. Study-level background: The United States, Italy and Spain provided the acute and convalescent COVID-19 samples. Sample material is recorded as cDNA or gDNA derived from T cells, B-cell-depleted T cells, or PBMCs.

The protocol was immunoSEQ multiplex PCR, while the TCRdb copy is restricted to in-frame clones and leaves out a portion. This table holds 150,000 to 200,000 clones, 70% to 90% found once. Ages ranged from about 18 to 89 years, with residence in approximately 25 US areas. The sample was PBMCs or T cells enriched from blood (not recorded which). The clonotype comes from a man aged 35 to 55 who had recovered from COVID-19.

The CDR3 sequence: CASSRDSLYEQYF. In DNA, the CDR3 is TGTGCCAGCAGCAGGGACAGCCTCTACGAGCAGTACTTC. The chain carries TRBV6-6 and TRBJ2-7; 7 positions agree with TRBD1. This CDR3 is 13 amino acids long. Germline CDR1 is MNHNY and CDR2 is SVGAGI (reference sequence). The V gene end was trimmed by 6 bases and the J gene end by 3 bases; junction bases not matched to a gene: 5.